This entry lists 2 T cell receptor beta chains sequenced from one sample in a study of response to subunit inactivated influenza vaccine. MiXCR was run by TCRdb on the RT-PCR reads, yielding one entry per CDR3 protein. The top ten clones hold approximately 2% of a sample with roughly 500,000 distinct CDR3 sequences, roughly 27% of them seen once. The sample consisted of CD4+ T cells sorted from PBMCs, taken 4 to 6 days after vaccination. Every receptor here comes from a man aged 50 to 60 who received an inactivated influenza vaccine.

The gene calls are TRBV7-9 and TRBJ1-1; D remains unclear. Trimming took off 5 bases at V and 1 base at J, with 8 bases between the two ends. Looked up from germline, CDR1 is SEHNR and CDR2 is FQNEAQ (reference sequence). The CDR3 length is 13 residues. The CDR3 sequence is CASSPSANTEAFF. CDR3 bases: TGTGCCAGCAGCCCGTCGGCGAACACTGAAGCTTTCTTT.

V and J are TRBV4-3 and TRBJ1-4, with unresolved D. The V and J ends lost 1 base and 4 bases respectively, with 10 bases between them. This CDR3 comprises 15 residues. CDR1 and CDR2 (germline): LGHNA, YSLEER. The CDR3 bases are TGCGCCAGCAGCCAAGGGTCCCAGGTTAATGAAAAACTGTTTTTT. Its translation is CASSQGSQVNEKLFF.